This TCR beta chain was profiled in a study of cytomegalovirus exposure and HLA in healthy donors. Vbeta (60) and Jbeta (13) primers were used in the PCR. TCRdb keeps only in-frame clones here, not all; method: immunoSEQ multiplex PCR. The sample carries roughly 110,000 clones, roughly 80% recorded once. CDR1 is SNHLY and CDR2 is FYNNEI in the germline V gene. Trimming removed 8 bases from V and 1 base from J, with 12 bases in between. This CDR3 comprises 14 residues. The chain is built from TRBV2 and TRBJ1-5; D uncertain. The clonotype comes from a man in his 60s in good health and CMV-seronegative. What was sequenced was PBMCs. CDR3 sequence (DNA): TGTGCCAGCCGTGGCGGGAACAGCAATCAGCCCCAGCATTTT. Amino acid sequence: CASRGGNSNQPQHF.